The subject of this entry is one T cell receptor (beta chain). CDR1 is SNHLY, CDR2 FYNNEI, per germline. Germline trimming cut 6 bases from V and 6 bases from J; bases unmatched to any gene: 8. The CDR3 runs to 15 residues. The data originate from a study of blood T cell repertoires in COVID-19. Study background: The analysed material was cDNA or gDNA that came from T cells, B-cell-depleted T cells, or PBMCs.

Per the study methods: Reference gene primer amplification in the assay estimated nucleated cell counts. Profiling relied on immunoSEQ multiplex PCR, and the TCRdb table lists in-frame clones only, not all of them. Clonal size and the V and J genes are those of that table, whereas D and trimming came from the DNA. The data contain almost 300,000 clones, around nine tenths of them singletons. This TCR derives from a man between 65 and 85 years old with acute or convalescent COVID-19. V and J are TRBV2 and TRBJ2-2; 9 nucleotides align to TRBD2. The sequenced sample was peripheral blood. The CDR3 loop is CASSPTSGPAGELFF. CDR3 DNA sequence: TGTGCCAGCAGCCCAACTAGCGGGCCTGCCGGGGAGCTGTTTTTT.